This T cell receptor beta chain comes out of a study of shared clonotypes between healthy human individuals. Study-level points and caveats: Donor scarcity curtailed the genetic and exposure-history diversity represented herein. Larger estimated richness was generally recorded for naive subsets relative to memory subsets.

Concerning this clone: What it binds is not known.

Only in-frame clones appear in the TCRdb table, and some are missing; sequencing was by immunoSEQ multiplex PCR. Altogether roughly 330,000 clones are present, approximately 79% being singletons, with the ten largest covering around 10%. CD45RA-negative memory and CD45RA+ naive subsets were split from the CD4+ cells. The CDR3 is 14 residues long. V lost 4 bases, J lost 6 bases, and 13 bases lay in between. The germline V gene has CDR1 SNHLY and CDR2 FYNNEI. The V and J genes are TRBV2 and TRBJ1-5; weak D call: TRBD1 (6 bases). Sequences were obtained from memory CD4+ T cells sorted from blood. Subset specified: CD45RA-negative fraction. The receptor was isolated from a man aged 30 to 45 in good health. The CDR3: CASSGQDRSQPQHF. CDR3 coding DNA: TGTGCCAGCAGTGGACAGGATAGATCTCAGCCCCAGCATTTT.